The sample holds many counts of the clone carrying this T cell receptor (beta chain). The data originate from a study of prognosis after radiotherapy for stage I lung cancer. Trimming took 4 bases from V and 0 from J, leaving 22 bases between them. This CDR3 spans 19 amino acids. CDR1 and CDR2 from the germline V gene are KGHDR and SFDVKD. Two-round multiplex PCR amplified TCR beta CDR3 from genomic DNA. Primers targeting each individual TRBV and TRBJ gene were applied in first-round PCR. TCRdb re-called the multiplex PCR reads with MiXCR, one entry per CDR3 protein. The sample holds around 30,000 distinct CDR3 sequences, about 33% seen once.

V gene TRBV24-1 combines with J gene TRBJ2-3; a possible D gene is TRBD1 (9 bases). The sample was PBMCs, taken before or after stereotactic body radiation therapy (not recorded which). The sequence was obtained from a donor at least 50 years old with non-small cell lung cancer. The CDR3 here is CATSEWTGASGGSTDTQYF. CDR3 nucleotide sequence: TGTGCCACCAGTGAATGGACAGGGGCGAGCGGGGGAAGCACAGATACGCAGTATTTT.